Many counts were recorded for the clone carrying this T cell receptor beta chain. CDR1 is MGHDK, CDR2 SYGVNS, per germline. V lost 1 base and J lost 4; bases outside the gene matches: 17. The CDR3 is 22 residues long. Each TCR cDNA molecule carried a unique molecular identifier. TCRdb re-called the 5' RACE reads with MiXCR, one entry per CDR3 protein. The sample includes roughly 48,000 distinct CDR3 sequences, approximately 5% of them seen just once. The data derive from a study of spatial heterogeneity in lung cancer. On the study more broadly: Sequencing consistently turned up more beta-chain sequences than alpha-chain sequences. Raw reads showed each unique TCR and UMI combination turning up more than ten times on average.

Noted time point: sample taken at primary tumor resection. In each case, whole RNA from tumor, nontumor lung or frozen PBMC was sequenced unsorted. The sequences come from PBMCs, collected at surgery. The chain couples TRBV25-1 to TRBJ2-2, with 14 bases identical to TRBD2. The TCR originated in a male donor with early-stage non-small cell lung cancer. For the CDR3, the DNA is TGTGCCAGCAGTGAATGCTATGGAGTGGGACTAGCGGGAGCCCGGGGCACCGGGGAGCTGTTTTTT. Translated: CASSECYGVGLAGARGTGELFF. The variable domain in full, completed from reference TRBV25-1 and TRBJ2-2, reads EADIYQTPRYLVIGTGKKITLECSQTMGHDKMYWYQQDPGMELHLIHYSYGVNSTEKGDLSSESTVSRIRTEHFPLTLESARPSHTSQYLCASSECYGVGLAGARGTGELFFGEGSRLTVL.